The clone carrying this T cell receptor beta chain was seen a few times. TCR beta sequencing covered blood CD8+ and CD4+ T cells. Treatment-naive patients with stable or active relapsing-remitting disease served as multiple sclerosis controls. TEMRA cells were FACS-enriched, unlike CD8+ and CD4+ T cells, which were negatively isolated. The source of the sample is a study of CD8 T cells in Susac syndrome. RNA totalling roughly 0.45 to 1 ug underwent reverse transcription with random hexamers. The amplification used immunoSEQ multiplex PCR on TCR beta CDR3; it spanned 54 Vbeta and 13 Jbeta. One entry per CDR3 protein results from TCRdb running MiXCR on the immunoSEQ multiplex PCR reads. Seen here are approximately 300,000 distinct CDR3 sequences, 70% to 90% observed once, and the top ten hold about 0.17%. The CDR3 covers 14 residues. CDR1 and CDR2 (germline): DFQATT, SNEGSKA (reference sequence). V lost 1 base to trimming and J lost 5 bases; unmatched junction nucleotides: 8.

The TCR comes from a human donor with multiple sclerosis. Material for sequencing was CD8+ T cells from PBMCs. The V gene is TRBV20-1, the J gene TRBJ2-7, with 7 positions matching TRBD1. The CDR3 reads CSARGLTGSDEQYF. CDR3 bases: TGCAGTGCTAGAGGTCTGACAGGGTCCGACGAGCAGTACTTC.